What follows is one TCR beta chain and its context. Its target is unknown. The data belong to a study of T cells after yellow fever vaccination. Across the study: Fractions low in cell number were prepared with SMART-Seq v4 Ultra Low Input.

Study-level findings and limits: Weaker overall, the secondary response nonetheless peaked faster (day 5 versus 15).

TCR cDNA, made by 5'RACE template switching, carried an added universal primer site and UMIs. TCRdb reanalysed the 5' RACE reads using MiXCR and keeps one entry per CDR3 protein. The sample gives about 630,000 distinct CDR3 sequences, about 12% of which show up once; about 16% is in the top ten. Looked up from germline, CDR1 is MNHEY and CDR2 is SVGEGT. This CDR3 spans 11 amino acids. The V gene lost 9 bases and the J gene lost 6 bases, with 8 bases spanning the gap. The chain recombines TRBV6-2 or TRBV6-3 with TRBJ2-2; TRBD2 is a possible D gene (5 bases). The TCR was taken from a man aged 30 to 45 who received the YFV17D yellow fever vaccine. The source material was PBMCs, sampled on the day of the yellow fever booster vaccination. The CDR3 DNA is TGTGCCAGTACGCGGGCCGGGGAGCTGTTTTTT. Translated: CASTRAGELFF.